This T cell receptor (beta chain) was observed in a study of cytomegalovirus exposure and HLA in healthy donors. Germline V gives CDR1 SGHTA, CDR2 FQGNSA. V trimming: 2 bases; J trimming: 7 bases; junction bases outside the gene matches: 13. The length of the CDR3 is 16 residues. Comments on this clone: No antigen is known for it.

Amplification used 60 Vbeta primers and 13 Jbeta primers. Assay used: immunoSEQ multiplex PCR; TCRdb lists only in-frame clones, some missing. The data show approximately 110,000 clones, with approximately 80% seen just once and roughly 3.5% held by the top ten. Points from the study as a whole: Donor immune exposure was known only as CMV serostatus. An analysis was carried out at a later point. It showed that HLA-associated TCR beta chains were more clonally expanded than equally common non-associated chains. In vitro checks showed that a few CMV-associated chains really do target CMV antigens. Per a later analysis, fewer than 20,000 TCR beta sequences showed association with HLA alleles at 0.05 false discovery rate.

This sequence joins TRBV7-2 and TRBJ2-7; 8 bases are shared with TRBD2. The sequence was collected from a man aged 40-49 years in good health and CMV-seronegative. The sequenced material came from PBMCs. The CDR3 coding sequence is TGTGCCAGCAGCTTAAATGAAGCGGGGGTCGGGGGTGAGCAGTACTTC. Its translation is CASSLNEAGVGGEQYF.